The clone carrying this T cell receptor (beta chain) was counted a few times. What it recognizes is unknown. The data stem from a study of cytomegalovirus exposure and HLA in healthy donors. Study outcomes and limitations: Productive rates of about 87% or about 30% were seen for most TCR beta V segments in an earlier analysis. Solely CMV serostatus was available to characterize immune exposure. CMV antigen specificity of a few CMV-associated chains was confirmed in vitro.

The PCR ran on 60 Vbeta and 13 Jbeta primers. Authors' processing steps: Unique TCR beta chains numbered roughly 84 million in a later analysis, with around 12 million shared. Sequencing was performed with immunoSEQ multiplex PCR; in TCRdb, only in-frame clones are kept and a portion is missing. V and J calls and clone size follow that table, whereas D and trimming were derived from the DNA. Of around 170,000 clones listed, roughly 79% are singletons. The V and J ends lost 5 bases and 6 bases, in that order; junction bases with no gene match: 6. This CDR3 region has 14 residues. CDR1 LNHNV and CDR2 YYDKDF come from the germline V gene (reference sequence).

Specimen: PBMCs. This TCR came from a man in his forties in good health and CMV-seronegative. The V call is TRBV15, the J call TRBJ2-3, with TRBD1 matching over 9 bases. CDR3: CATSYRGRRDTQYF. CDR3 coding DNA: TGTGCCACCAGCTACAGGGGGCGAAGGGATACGCAGTATTTT.